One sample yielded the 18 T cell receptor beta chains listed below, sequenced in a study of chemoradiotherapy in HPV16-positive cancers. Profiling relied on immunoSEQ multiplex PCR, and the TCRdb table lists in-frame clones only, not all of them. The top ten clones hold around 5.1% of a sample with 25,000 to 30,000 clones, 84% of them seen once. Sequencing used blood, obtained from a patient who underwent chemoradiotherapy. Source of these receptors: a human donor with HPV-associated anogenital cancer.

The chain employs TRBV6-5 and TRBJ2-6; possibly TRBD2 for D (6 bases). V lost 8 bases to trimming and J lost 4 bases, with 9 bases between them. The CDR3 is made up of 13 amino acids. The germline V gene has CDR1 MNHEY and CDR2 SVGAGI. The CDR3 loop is CASAGSGANVLTF. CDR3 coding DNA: TGTGCCAGCGCGGGGTCCGGGGCCAACGTCCTGACTTTC.

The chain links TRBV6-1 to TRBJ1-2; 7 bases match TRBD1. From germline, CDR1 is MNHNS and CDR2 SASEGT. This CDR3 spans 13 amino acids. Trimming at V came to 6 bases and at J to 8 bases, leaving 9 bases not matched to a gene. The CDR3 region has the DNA TGTGCCAGCAGGGCCCGGACAGGATCCGGCTACACCTTC. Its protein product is CASRARTGSGYTF.

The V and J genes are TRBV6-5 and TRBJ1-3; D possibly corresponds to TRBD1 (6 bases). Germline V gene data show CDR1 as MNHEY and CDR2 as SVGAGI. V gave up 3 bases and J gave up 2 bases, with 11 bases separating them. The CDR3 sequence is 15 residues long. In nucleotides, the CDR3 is TGTGCCAGCAGTTATGGACAGCGAACTGGAAACACCATATATTTT. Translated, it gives CASSYGQRTGNTIYF.

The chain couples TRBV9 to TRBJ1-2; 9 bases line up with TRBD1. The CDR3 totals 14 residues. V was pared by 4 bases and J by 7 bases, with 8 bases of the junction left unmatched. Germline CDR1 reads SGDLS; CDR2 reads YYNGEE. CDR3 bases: TGTGCCAGCAGCACAAGGACAGGGGATCGTGGCTACACCTTC. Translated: CASSTRTGDRGYTF.

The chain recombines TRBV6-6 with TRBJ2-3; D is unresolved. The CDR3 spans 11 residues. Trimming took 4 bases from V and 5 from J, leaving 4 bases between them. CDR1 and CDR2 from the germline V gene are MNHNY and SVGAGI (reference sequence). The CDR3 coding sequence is TGTGCCAGCAGTTCTCAAGATACGCAGTATTTT. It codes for CASSSQDTQYF.

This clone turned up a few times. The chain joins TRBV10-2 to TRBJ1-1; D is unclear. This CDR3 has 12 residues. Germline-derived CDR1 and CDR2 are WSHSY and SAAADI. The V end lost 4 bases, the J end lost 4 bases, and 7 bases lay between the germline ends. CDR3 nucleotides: TGCGCCAGCAGTGGGGCCTCCACTGAAGCTTTCTTT. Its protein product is CASSGASTEAFF.

In DNA form, the CDR3 reads TGTGCCAGCAGTCCCAGGCATAATTCACCCCTCCACTTT. It specifies CASSPRHNSPLHF. V and J are TRBV14 and TRBJ1-6; D gene unclear. The V gene's germline CDR1 is SGHDN and CDR2 FVKESK. The CDR3 extends over 13 amino acids. V was clipped by 6 bases and J by 5 bases, with 8 bases between them.

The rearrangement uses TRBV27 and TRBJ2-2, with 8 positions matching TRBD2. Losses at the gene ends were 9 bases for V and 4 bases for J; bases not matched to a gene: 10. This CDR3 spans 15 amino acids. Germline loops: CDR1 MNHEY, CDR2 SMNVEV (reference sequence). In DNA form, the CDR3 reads TGTGCCAGTAACCTAGCGGGTCCCTTCACCGGGGAGCTGTTTTTT. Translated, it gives CASNLAGPFTGELFF.

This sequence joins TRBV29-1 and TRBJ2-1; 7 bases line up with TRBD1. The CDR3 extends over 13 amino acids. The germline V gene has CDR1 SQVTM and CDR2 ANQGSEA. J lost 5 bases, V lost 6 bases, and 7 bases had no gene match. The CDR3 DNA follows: TGCAGCGTGGGGCGGACAGGAAACAATGAGCAGTTCTTC. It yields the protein CSVGRTGNNEQFF.

Here the CDR3 DNA reads TGCGCCAGCAGCCAAGATGCCCTGGACGCTTATTCACCCCTCCACTTT. Its protein is CASSQDALDAYSPLHF. The V and J genes are TRBV4-1 and TRBJ1-6; the D is unclear. This CDR3 comprises 16 residues. In germline, CDR1 is MGHRA, CDR2 YSYEKL. The germline V and J ends were trimmed by 0 bases and 8 bases, with 14 bases remaining between them.

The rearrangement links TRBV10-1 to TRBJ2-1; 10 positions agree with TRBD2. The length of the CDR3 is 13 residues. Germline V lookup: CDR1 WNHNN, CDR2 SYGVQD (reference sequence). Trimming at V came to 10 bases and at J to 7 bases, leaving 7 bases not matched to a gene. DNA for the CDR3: TGCGCCATTATAGCGGGGGGTCTAAATGAGCAGTTCTTC. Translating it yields CAIIAGGLNEQFF.

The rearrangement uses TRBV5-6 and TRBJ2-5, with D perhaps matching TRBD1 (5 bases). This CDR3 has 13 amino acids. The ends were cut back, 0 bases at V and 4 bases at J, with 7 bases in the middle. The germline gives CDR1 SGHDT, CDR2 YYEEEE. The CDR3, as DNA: TGTGCCAGCAGCTTGGCACAGGCAGAGACCCAGTACTTC. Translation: CASSLAQAETQYF.

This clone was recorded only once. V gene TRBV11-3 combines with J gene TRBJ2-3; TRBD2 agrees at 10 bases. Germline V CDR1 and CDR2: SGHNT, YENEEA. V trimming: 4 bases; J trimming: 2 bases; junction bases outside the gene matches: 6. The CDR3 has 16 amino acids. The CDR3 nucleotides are TGTGCCAGCAGCTCCCTAGCGGGGGCTTCCACAGATACGCAGTATTTT. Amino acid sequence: CASSSLAGASTDTQYF.

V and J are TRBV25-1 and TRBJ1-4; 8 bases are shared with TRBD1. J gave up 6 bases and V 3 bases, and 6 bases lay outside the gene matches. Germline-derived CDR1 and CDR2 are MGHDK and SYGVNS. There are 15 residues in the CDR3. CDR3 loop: CASSDLDRDDEKLFF. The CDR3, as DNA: TGTGCCAGCAGTGACCTGGACAGGGACGATGAAAAACTGTTTTTT.

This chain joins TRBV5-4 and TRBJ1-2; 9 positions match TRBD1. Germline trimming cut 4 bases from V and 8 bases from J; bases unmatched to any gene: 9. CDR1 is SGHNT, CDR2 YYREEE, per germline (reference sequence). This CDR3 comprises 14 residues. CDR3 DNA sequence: TGTGCCAGCAGCACCCGGGACAGGGCTTACGGCTACACCTTC. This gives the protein CASSTRDRAYGYTF.

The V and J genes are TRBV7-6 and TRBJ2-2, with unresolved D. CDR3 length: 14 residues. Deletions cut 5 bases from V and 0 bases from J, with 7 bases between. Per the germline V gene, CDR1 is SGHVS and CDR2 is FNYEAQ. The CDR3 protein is CASSPITNTGELFF. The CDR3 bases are TGTGCCAGCAGCCCTATAACGAACACCGGGGAGCTGTTTTTT.

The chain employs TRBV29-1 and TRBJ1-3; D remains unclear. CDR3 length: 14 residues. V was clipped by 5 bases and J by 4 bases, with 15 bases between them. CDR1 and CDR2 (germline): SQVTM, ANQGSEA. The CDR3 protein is CSVIESPGGNTIYF. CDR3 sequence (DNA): TGCAGCGTTATCGAATCCCCAGGAGGAAACACCATATATTTT.

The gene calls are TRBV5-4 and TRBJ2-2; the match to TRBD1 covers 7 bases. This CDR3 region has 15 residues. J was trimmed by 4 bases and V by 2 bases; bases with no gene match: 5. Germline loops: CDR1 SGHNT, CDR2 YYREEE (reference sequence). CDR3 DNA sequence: TGTGCCAGCAGCTTCCGACAGGGTGGCACCGGGGAGCTGTTTTTT. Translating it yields CASSFRQGGTGELFF.